One TCR beta chain is described in this entry. What it binds is not known. There are 14 residues in the CDR3. After removal of 5 bases from V and 3 bases from J, the junction contained 5 bases not matched to a gene. Germline CDR1 is SEHNR and CDR2 is FQNEAQ (reference sequence). Only in-frame clones appear in the TCRdb table, and some are missing; sequencing was by immunoSEQ multiplex PCR. The table lists roughly 100,000 clones, around 90% of them singletons, with around 1.1% in the top ten. This sample was included in a study of siplizumab effects on memory and regulatory T cells. Whole-study findings and limits: Proliferating siplizumab-cultured Tregs lacked confirmed suppressive function. Some alloreactive sequences were traceable to unstimulated CD4+ memory cells, and siplizumab significantly reduced them. Naive-or-memory phenotypes were unassignable for roughly 80-96% of proliferating CD4+ or CD8+ clones. Most alloreactive clones went unmapped to unstimulated subsets; only a minor fraction mapped.

The V and J genes are TRBV7-9 and TRBJ2-3, with 7 bases that match TRBD1. This TCR was recovered from a human donor in good health. Sequenced sample: CD4+ T cells sorted from blood. CDR3 in amino acids: CASSRRQGTDTQYF. The CDR3 nucleotides are TGTGCCAGCAGCCGACGACAGGGAACAGATACGCAGTATTTT.